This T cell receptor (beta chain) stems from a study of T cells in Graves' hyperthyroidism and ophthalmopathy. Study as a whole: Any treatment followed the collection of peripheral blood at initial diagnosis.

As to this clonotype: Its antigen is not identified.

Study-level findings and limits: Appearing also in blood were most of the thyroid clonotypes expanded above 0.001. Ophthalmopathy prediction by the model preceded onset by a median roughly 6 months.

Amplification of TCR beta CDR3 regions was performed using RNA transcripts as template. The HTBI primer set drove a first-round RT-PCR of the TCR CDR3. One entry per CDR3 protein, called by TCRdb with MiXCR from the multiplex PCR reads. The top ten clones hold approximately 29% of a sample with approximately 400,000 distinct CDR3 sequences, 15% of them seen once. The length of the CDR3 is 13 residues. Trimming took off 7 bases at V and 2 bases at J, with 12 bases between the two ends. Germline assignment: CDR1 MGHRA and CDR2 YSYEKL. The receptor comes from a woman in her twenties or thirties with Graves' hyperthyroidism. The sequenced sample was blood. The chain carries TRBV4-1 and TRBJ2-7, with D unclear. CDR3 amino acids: CASKNTITYEQYF. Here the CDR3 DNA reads TGCGCCAGCAAAAACACGATTACCTACGAGCAGTACTTC.